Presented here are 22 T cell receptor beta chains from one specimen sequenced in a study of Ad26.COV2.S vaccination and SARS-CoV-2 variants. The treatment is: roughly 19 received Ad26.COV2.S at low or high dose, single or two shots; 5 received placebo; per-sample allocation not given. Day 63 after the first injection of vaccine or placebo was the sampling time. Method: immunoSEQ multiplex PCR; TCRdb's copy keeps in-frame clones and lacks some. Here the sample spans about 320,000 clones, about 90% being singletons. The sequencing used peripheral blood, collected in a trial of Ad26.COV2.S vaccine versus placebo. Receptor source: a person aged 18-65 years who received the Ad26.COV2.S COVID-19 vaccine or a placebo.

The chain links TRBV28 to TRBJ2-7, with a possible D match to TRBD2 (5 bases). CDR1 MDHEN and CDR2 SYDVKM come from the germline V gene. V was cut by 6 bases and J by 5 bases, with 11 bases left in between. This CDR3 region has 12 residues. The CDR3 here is CASSADWDEQYV. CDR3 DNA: TGTGCCAGCAGCGCGGACTGGGACGAGCAGTACGTC.

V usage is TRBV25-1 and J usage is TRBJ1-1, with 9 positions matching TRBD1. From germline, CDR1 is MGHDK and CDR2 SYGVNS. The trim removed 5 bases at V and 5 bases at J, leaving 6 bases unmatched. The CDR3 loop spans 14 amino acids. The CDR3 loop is CASSRDRDGTEAFF. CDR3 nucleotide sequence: TGTGCCAGCAGTCGGGACAGGGACGGGACTGAAGCTTTCTTT.

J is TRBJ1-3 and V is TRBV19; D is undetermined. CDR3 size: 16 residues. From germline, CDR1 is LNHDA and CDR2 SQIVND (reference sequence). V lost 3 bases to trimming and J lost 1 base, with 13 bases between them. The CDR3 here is CASSMPSGLSGNTIYF. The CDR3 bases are TGTGCCAGTAGTATGCCGAGTGGGCTTTCTGGAAACACCATATATTTT.

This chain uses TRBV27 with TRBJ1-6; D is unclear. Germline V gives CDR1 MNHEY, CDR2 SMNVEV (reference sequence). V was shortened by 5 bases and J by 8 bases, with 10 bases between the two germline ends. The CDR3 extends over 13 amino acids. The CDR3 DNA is TGTGCCAGCAGTGAGATTTCGGATTCACCCCTCCACTTT. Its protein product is CASSEISDSPLHF.

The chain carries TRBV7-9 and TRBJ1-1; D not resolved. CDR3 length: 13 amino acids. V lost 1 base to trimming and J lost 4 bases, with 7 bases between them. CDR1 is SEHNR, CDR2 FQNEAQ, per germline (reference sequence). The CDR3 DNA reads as TGTGCCAGCAGCTTAGAGACTGGCACTGAAGCTTTCTTT. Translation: CASSLETGTEAFF.

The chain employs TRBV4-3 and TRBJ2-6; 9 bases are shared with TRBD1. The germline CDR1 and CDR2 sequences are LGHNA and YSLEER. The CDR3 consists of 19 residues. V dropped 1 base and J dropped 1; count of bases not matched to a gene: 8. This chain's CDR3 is CASSQVVDRGWSGANVLTF. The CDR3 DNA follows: TGCGCCAGCAGCCAAGTAGTAGACAGGGGGTGGTCTGGGGCCAACGTCCTGACTTTC.

CDR3 sequence: CATSDSGSGATQETQYF. The CDR3 coding sequence is TGTGCCACCAGTGATTCTGGTAGCGGGGCCACACAAGAGACCCAGTACTTC. This chain joins TRBV24-1 and TRBJ2-5, with 8 bases lining up with TRBD2. CDR1 and CDR2 (germline): KGHDR, SFDVKD. Trimming took 2 bases from V and 2 from J; bases not matched to a gene: 9. CDR3 length equals 17 residues.

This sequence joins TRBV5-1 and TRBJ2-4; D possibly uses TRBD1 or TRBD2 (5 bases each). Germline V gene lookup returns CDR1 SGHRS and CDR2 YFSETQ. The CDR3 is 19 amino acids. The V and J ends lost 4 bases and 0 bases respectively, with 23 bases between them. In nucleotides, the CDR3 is TGCGCCAGCAGCCCGGGACGGCGATTCCGAACTCTAGCCAAAAACATTCAGTACTTC. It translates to CASSPGRRFRTLAKNIQYF.

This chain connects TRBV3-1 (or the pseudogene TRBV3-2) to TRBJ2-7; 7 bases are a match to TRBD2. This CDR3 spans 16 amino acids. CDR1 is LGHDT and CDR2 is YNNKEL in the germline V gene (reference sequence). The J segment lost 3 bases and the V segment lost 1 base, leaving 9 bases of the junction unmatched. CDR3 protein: CASSQVEAGDLYEQYF. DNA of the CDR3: TGTGCCAGCAGCCAAGTAGAGGCGGGGGACCTCTACGAGCAGTACTTC.

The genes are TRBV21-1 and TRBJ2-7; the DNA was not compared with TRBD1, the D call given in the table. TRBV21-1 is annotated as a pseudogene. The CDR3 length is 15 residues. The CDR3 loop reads CASSYRGPGYYEQYF. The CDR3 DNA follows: TGTGCCAGCAGTTACAGGGGGCCCGGATACTACGAGCAGTACTTC.

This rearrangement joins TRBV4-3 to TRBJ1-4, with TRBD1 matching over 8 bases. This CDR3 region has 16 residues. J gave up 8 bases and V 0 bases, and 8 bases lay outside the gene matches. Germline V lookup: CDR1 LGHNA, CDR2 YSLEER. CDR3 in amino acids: CASSQDWQGAGEKLFF. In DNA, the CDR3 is TGCGCCAGCAGCCAAGATTGGCAGGGGGCCGGGGAAAAACTGTTTTTT.

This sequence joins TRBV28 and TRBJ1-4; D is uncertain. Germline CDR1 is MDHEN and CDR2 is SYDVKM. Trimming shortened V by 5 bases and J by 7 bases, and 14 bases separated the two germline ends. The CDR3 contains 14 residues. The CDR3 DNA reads TGTGCCAGCAGTATTGGCGGGAGTGTTGAAAAACTGTTTTTT. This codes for CASSIGGSVEKLFF.

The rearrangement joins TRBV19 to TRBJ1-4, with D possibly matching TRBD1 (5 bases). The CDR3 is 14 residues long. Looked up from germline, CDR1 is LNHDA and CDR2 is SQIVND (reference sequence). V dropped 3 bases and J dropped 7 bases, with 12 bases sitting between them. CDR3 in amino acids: CASSMSRVLEKLFF. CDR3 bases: TGTGCCAGTAGTATGTCCAGGGTCCTTGAAAAACTGTTTTTT.

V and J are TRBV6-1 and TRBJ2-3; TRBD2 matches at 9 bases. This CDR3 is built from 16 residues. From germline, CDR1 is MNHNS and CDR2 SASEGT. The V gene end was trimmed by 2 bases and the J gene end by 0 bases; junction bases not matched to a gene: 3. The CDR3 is CASSEPRGGSTDTQYF. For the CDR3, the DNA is TGTGCCAGCAGTGAACCGCGGGGGGGTAGCACAGATACGCAGTATTTT.

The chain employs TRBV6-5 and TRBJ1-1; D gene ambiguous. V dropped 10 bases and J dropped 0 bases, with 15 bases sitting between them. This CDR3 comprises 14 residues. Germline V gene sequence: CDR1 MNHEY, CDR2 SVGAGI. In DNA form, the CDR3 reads TGTGCCATCCGACTAGGTGGAGTGAACACTGAAGCTTTCTTT. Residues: CAIRLGGVNTEAFF.

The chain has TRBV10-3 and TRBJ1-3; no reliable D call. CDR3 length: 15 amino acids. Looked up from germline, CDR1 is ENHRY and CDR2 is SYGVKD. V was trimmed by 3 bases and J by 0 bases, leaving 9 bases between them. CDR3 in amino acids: CAISDEPNSGNTIYF. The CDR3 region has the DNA TGTGCCATCAGTGATGAGCCTAACTCTGGAAACACCATATATTTT.

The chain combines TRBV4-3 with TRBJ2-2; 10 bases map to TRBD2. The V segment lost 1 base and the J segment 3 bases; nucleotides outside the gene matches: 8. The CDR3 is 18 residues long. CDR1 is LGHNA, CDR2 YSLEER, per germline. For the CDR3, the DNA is TGCGCCAGCAGCCAAGCTGATCCTCTAGCGGGAGACACCGGGGAGCTGTTTTTT. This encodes CASSQADPLAGDTGELFF.

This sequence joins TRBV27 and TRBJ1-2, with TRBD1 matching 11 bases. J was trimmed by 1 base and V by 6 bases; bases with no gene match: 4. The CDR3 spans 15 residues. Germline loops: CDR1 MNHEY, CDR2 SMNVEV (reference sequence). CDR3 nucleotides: TGTGCCAGCAGACCCGGGACAGGGGGTAACTATGGCTACACCTTC. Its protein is CASRPGTGGNYGYTF.

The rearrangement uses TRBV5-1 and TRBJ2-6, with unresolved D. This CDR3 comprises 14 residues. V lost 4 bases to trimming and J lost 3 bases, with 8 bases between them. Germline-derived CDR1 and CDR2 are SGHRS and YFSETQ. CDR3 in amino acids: CASSPKLGANVLTF. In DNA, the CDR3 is TGCGCCAGCAGCCCTAAACTTGGGGCCAACGTCCTGACTTTC.

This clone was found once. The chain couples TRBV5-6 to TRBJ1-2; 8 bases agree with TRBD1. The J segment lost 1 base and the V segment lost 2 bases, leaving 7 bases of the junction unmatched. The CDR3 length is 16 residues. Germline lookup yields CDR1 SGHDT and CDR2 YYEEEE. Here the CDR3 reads CASSFDRGWDNYGYTF. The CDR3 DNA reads TGTGCCAGCAGCTTCGACAGGGGATGGGATAACTATGGCTACACCTTC.

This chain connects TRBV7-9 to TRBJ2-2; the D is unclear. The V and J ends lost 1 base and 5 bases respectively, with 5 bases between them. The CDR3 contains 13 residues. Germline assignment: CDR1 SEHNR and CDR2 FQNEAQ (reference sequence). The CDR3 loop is CASSLVWTGELFF. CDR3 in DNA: TGTGCCAGCAGCTTAGTGTGGACCGGGGAGCTGTTTTTT.

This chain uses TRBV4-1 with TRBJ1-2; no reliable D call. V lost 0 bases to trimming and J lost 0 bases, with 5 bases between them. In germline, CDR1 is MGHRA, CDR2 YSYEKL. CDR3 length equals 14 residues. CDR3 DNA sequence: TGCGCCAGCAGCCAAGATATGACTAACTATGGCTACACCTTC. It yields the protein CASSQDMTNYGYTF.